The rows below give T cell receptor beta chains drawn from one sample of a study of OX40 agonist ivuxolimab in advanced cancers. Method: immunoSEQ multiplex PCR; TCRdb's copy keeps in-frame clones and lacks some. This sample carries approximately 65,000 clones, over 85% of them seen once, and the ten largest clones take more than 0.85%. The sample in question was CD4+ or CD8+ T cells sorted from blood, obtained in a trial of the OX40 agonist ivuxolimab. All receptors come from an adult with an advanced solid tumor such as melanoma, head and neck, liver or kidney cancer. The CDR3 runs from the conserved cysteine through the conserved F or W. D genes are given only for firm matches. Expanded clones get a size class; other rows say once, few or many, or leave the size out.

j_call,v_call,d_call,clone_size,cdr3_aa,cdr3_nt
TRBJ2-3,TRBV5-1,TRBD2,.,CASCGGPGTDTQYF,TGCGCCAGCTGCGGGGGGCCTGGGACAGATACGCAGTATTTT
TRBJ1-6,TRBV18,TRBD1,few,CASSPSDRGGSPLHF,TGTGCCAGCTCACCATCGGACAGGGGTGGGTCACCCCTCCACTTT
TRBJ1-1,TRBV2,.,few,CASSVAGNTEAFF,TGTGCCAGCAGCGTCGCCGGGAACACTGAAGCTTTCTTT
TRBJ1-5,TRBV10-2,.,once,CASSETGAPQHF,TGCGCCAGCAGTGAGACCGGTGCCCCCCAGCATTTT
TRBJ1-3,TRBV10-2,.,.,CASSVAGNTIYF,TGCGCCAGCAGTGTTGCAGGAAACACCATATATTTT
TRBJ2-3,TRBV19,TRBD2,.,CASSRFTAGGPWWQYF,TGTGCCAGTAGTAGGTTCACAGCGGGGGGGCCTTGGTGGCAGTATTTT
TRBJ1-2,TRBV20-1,.,.,CSAPDLGGYTF,TGCAGTGCTCCAGACCTGGGTGGCTACACCTTC
TRBJ1-5,TRBV6-1,.,.,CASSEAPEGRGAGNQPQHF,TGTGCCAGCAGTGAAGCGCCAGAGGGAAGGGGCGCCGGTAATCAGCCCCAGCATTTT
TRBJ1-4,TRBV5-4,.,.,CASRQWGSNEKLFF,TGTGCCAGCAGGCAATGGGGGTCGAATGAAAAACTGTTTTTT
TRBJ2-3,TRBV7-9,TRBD1,.,CASSLGQGLLVDTQYF,TGTGCCAGCAGCTTAGGACAGGGTCTCTTGGTTGATACGCAGTATTTT
TRBJ1-6,TRBV6-1,TRBD1,.,CASRETGRDSPLHF,TGTGCCAGCAGGGAGACAGGGCGGGATTCACCCCTCCACTTT
TRBJ1-3,TRBV18,.,.,CASSQLGQAINTIYF,TGTGCCAGCTCACAACTTGGGCAGGCAATAAACACCATATATTTT
TRBJ1-1,TRBV14,.,.,CASSPRTANTEAFF,TGTGCCAGCAGCCCACGGACGGCGAACACTGAAGCTTTCTTT
TRBJ2-1,TRBV18,.,.,CASSPDNEQFF,TGTGCCAGCTCACCAGACAATGAGCAGTTCTTC
TRBJ2-6,TRBV5-1,.,.,CASTPSGANVLTF,TGCGCCAGCACCCCCTCTGGGGCCAACGTCCTGACTTTC
TRBJ2-7,TRBV10-3,.,once,CAITATANYEQYF,TGTGCCATCACCGCGACAGCCAACTACGAGCAGTACTTC
TRBJ1-2,TRBV7-3,.,.,CASSPGFLHGYTF,TGCGCCAGCAGCCCAGGGTTTTTGCATGGCTACACCTTC
TRBJ2-4,TRBV19,TRBD1,.,CASSIRTGAKNIQYF,TGTGCCAGTAGTATCAGGACAGGGGCCAAAAACATTCAGTACTTC
TRBJ2-5,TRBV6-1,.,.,CATRTNQETQYF,TGTGCCACCCGAACTAATCAAGAGACCCAGTACTTC
TRBJ1-5,TRBV6-1,TRBD1,.,CASRDDRGHSQPQHF,TGTGCCAGCAGGGACGACAGGGGGCATAGTCAGCCCCAGCATTTT
TRBJ2-3,TRBV5-1,.,.,CAPGADSTDTQYF,TGCGCCCCCGGGGCAGACAGCACAGATACGCAGTATTTT
TRBJ2-1,TRBV7-2,.,.,CASSPPGRGGEQFF,TGTGCCAGCAGCCCCCCGGGGCGGGGAGGTGAGCAGTTCTTC
TRBJ1-1,TRBV19,.,.,CARRKGPEAFF,TGTGCCAGGAGGAAGGGTCCTGAAGCTTTCTTT
TRBJ2-3,TRBV2,TRBD1,once,CASAGQGATDTQYF,TGTGCCAGCGCTGGACAGGGGGCCACAGATACGCAGTATTTT
TRBJ1-2,TRBV2,.,once,CASSGVGGTFFSYTF,TGTGCCAGCAGTGGGGTTGGAGGCACCTTCTTTAGCTACACCTTC
TRBJ2-1,TRBV6-1,.,.,CASSPGTYNEQFF,TGTGCCAGCAGCCCGGGTACTTACAATGAGCAGTTCTTC
TRBJ2-3,TRBV7-8,.,.,CASSFMDTQYF,TGTGCCAGCAGCTTTATGGATACGCAGTATTTT
TRBJ2-7,TRBV5-1,.,.,CASSAGQTSSYEQYF,TGCGCCAGCAGCGCGGGACAAACGAGCTCCTACGAGCAGTACTTC
TRBJ2-7,TRBV5-1,.,.,CASSLTGAGEQYF,TGCGCCAGCAGCTTGACAGGAGCGGGCGAGCAGTACTTC
TRBJ1-4,TRBV7-9,.,.,CASSLMGGPTNEKLFF,TGTGCCAGCAGCTTAATGGGTGGGCCAACTAATGAAAAACTGTTTTTT
TRBJ2-7,TRBV7-9,.,.,CASSSLSYEQYF,TGTGCCAGCAGCTCCCTCTCCTACGAGCAGTACTTC
TRBJ2-3,TRBV5-4,TRBD2,.,CASSWGTSGEGSTDTQYF,TGTGCCAGCAGCTGGGGGACTAGCGGGGAGGGTAGCACAGATACGCAGTATTTT